A selection of T cell receptor beta chains follows, all from one sample in a study of control samples from healthy donors and cancer patients. The assay was immunoSEQ multiplex PCR, and TCRdb's table has in-frame clones only and misses some. Counted here are 110,000 to 150,000 clones, around 94% occurring once; the ten biggest clones make up 12% to 15%. The material sequenced was PBMCs. Every receptor here comes from a man in his sixties with colorectal cancer. Both conserved end residues are part of each CDR3. D genes are given only for firm matches. Size values are once, few and many counts, or a class for expanded clones, and some rows have none.

D gene,V gene,J gene,clone size,CDR3 length,CDR3 DNA,CDR3 protein
TRBD2,TRBV5-4,TRBJ2-7,once,14,TGTGCCAGCAGCCTAGCGGGGGGCCATGTCGAGCAGTACTTC,CASSLAGGHVEQYF
NA,TRBV7-6,TRBJ2-3,NA,15,TGTGCCAGCAGCTTAAGGTCCAGGGAAGCAGATACGCAGTATTTT,CASSLRSREADTQYF
NA,TRBV2,TRBJ2-7,NA,16,TGTGCCAGCAGTGAAGCGCCCGATTCCAGCTCCTACGAGCAGTACTTC,CASSEAPDSSSYEQYF
NA,TRBV9,TRBJ2-2,NA,13,TGTGCCAGCAACCCAGGGGGGGCCGGGGAGCTGTTTTTT,CASNPGGAGELFF
NA,TRBV24-1,TRBJ2-1,once,16,TGTGCCACCAGTGATTTAGGAACGGGGGTCTACAATGAGCAGTTCTTC,CATSDLGTGVYNEQFF
NA,TRBV5-1,TRBJ2-5,NA,15,TGCGCCAGCAGCTTGGCCCAGGGGATTTCGGAGACCCAGTACTTC,CASSLAQGISETQYF
TRBD1,TRBV3-1/TRBV3-2,TRBJ1-5,few,15,TGTGCCAGCAGCTTAAGACAGGGGGCAGGACAGCCCCAGCATTTT,CASSLRQGAGQPQHF
NA,TRBV7-2,TRBJ1-1,NA,14,TGTGCCAGCAGCTTCGGACGGGGAAACACTGAAGCTTTCTTT,CASSFGRGNTEAFF
NA,TRBV10-2,TRBJ1-5,NA,14,TGCGCCAGCAGTGTCGGCAGGGCCAATCAGCCCCAGCATTTT,CASSVGRANQPQHF
NA,TRBV27,TRBJ2-1,NA,14,TGTGCCAGCAGTTCTCCGGCTCTCTACAATGAGCAGTTCTTC,CASSSPALYNEQFF
NA,TRBV24-1,TRBJ2-1,NA,15,TGTGCCACCCAGCTGGCGGGACCAGCATCTGAGGAGCAGTTCTTC,CATQLAGPASEEQFF
NA,TRBV21-1,TRBJ2-7,once,15,TGTGCCAGCAGCAAATACCGGGGCCTCAACTACGAGCAGTACTTC,CASSKYRGLNYEQYF
NA,TRBV5-6,TRBJ1-6,NA,16,TGTGCCAGCAGTTCGGGGGGCCCCCTCTATAATTCACCCCTCCACTTT,CASSSGGPLYNSPLHF
NA,TRBV19,TRBJ2-2,NA,14,TGTGCCAGTAGTATAGCCGGGGTTGCCGGGGAGCTGTTTTTT,CASSIAGVAGELFF
NA,TRBV27,TRBJ2-3,NA,16,TGTGCCAGCAGTCCGCTCGGTGGGGTTGGCACAGATACGCAGTATTTT,CASSPLGGVGTDTQYF
NA,TRBV4-1,TRBJ1-3,once,15,TGCGCCAGCAGCCAAGAGGGGGTGGGTGGAAACACCATATATTTT,CASSQEGVGGNTIYF
NA,TRBV19,TRBJ1-1,NA,14,TGTGCCAGTAGTATAGTAAGTGGCGCCATTGAAGCTTTCTTT,CASSIVSGAIEAFF
NA,TRBV7-2,TRBJ2-4,few,13,TGTGCCAGCAGCTTAGGGCAGGGGTCCATTCAGTACTTC,CASSLGQGSIQYF
TRBD1,TRBV6-5,TRBJ2-3,NA,14,TGTGCCAGCAGTACGACAGGGTCGGCGGATACGCAGTATTTT,CASSTTGSADTQYF
NA,TRBV5-1,TRBJ2-7,NA,15,TGCGCCAGCAGCTTCGAGGGAACGGGCAACTACGAGCAGTACTTC,CASSFEGTGNYEQYF
TRBD1,TRBV19,TRBJ1-1,NA,14,TGTGCCAGTAGTAAAGCAGGGGGCATCACTGAAGCTTTCTTT,CASSKAGGITEAFF
TRBD1,TRBV7-9,TRBJ1-6,NA,15,TGTGCCAGCAGCCAACAGACAGGGGTTAATTCACCCCTCCACTTT,CASSQQTGVNSPLHF
NA,TRBV27,TRBJ1-5,NA,16,TGTGCCAGCAGTTCATTGGAATCCTATAGCAATCAGCCCCAGCATTTT,CASSSLESYSNQPQHF
NA,TRBV5-4,TRBJ2-6,NA,12,TGTGCCATTGGTTCTGGGGCCAACGTCCTGACTTTC,CAIGSGANVLTF
TRBD1,TRBV5-8,TRBJ1-1,NA,14,TGTGCCAGCAGCAAGGGACAGGCGAACACTGAAGCTTTCTTT,CASSKGQANTEAFF
NA,TRBV29-1,TRBJ1-2,NA,12,TGCAGCGTTGAGGTCGTCCTCTATGGCTACACCTTC,CSVEVVLYGYTF
TRBD2,TRBV5-1,TRBJ2-1,NA,15,TGCGCCAGCAGTTCTAGCGGGGGGCCCCACAATGAGCAGTTCTTC,CASSSSGGPHNEQFF
TRBD2,TRBV6-5,TRBJ2-5,NA,14,TGTGCCAGCAGTCCCACTAGCGGGGAAGAGACCCAGTACTTC,CASSPTSGEETQYF
NA,TRBV27,TRBJ1-1,NA,14,TGTGCCAGCAGTTTAAGCCCAGGGTCGACTGAAGCTTTCTTT,CASSLSPGSTEAFF
TRBD1,TRBV6-2/TRBV6-3,TRBJ1-5,NA,14,TGTGCCAGCAGCAGGGGGTTTAGCAATCAGCCCCAGCATTTT,CASSRGFSNQPQHF
NA,TRBV6-5,TRBJ1-2,NA,15,TGTGCCAGCAGTTACGAAGATACAGGGAACTATGGCTACACCTTC,CASSYEDTGNYGYTF
NA,TRBV14,TRBJ2-1,NA,13,TGTGCCAGCAGCCAAGGTCTTGACAATGAGCAGTTCTTC,CASSQGLDNEQFF
NA,TRBV6-5,TRBJ2-7,NA,14,TGTGCCAGCAGTTACGGGGGTCAATTCTACGAGCAGTACTTC,CASSYGGQFYEQYF
NA,TRBV24-1,TRBJ2-7,NA,13,TGTGCCACCAGTGATTGGGCGGGCTACGAGCAGTACTTC,CATSDWAGYEQYF
NA,TRBV4-1,TRBJ2-3,NA,16,TGCGCCAGCAGCCAAGACCGGGACGGGTTCACAGATACGCAGTATTTT,CASSQDRDGFTDTQYF
NA,TRBV19,TRBJ2-7,NA,14,TGTGCCAGTAGTCTACGGACAGAGTCCTACGAGCAGTACTTC,CASSLRTESYEQYF
TRBD1,TRBV6-6,TRBJ1-6,NA,15,TGTGCCAGCAGTCCCGGACAGGTCTATAATTCACCCCTCCACTTT,CASSPGQVYNSPLHF
NA,TRBV7-2,TRBJ1-1,once,15,TGTGCCAGCAGCTTAGGCAGCCTAATGAACACTGAAGCTTTCTTT,CASSLGSLMNTEAFF
NA,TRBV6-5,TRBJ2-7,few,14,TGTGCCAGCAGACCACAGGGTGGGTCCTACGAGCAGTACTTC,CASRPQGGSYEQYF
NA,TRBV9,TRBJ2-1,NA,14,TGTGCCAGCAGCGTAGTACAGGAGGACAATGAGCAGTTCTTC,CASSVVQEDNEQFF
TRBD2,TRBV7-2,TRBJ2-5,NA,15,TGTGCCAGCAGCTTGGGACTAGCGGCCCAAGAGACCCAGTACTTC,CASSLGLAAQETQYF
NA,TRBV6-5,TRBJ1-2,NA,13,TGTGCCAGCAGAAAGGGACACGGGGGAGGCTACACCTTC,CASRKGHGGGYTF
NA,TRBV7-2,TRBJ2-3,NA,14,TGTGCCAGCAGCTTAGCCGAGGGGGGTAATACGCAGTATTTT,CASSLAEGGNTQYF